This T cell receptor (beta chain) stems from a study of CD8 T cells in Susac syndrome (dated by TCRdb to between 2018 and 2021). Background on the whole study: Repertoire sequencing was used to test whether CD8+ T cell activation and differentiation in Susac syndrome was antigen driven. Overall study outcomes, separate from this receptor: The study acknowledged that relatively few individuals were included in the TCR sequencing and HLA analysis.

RNA was extracted with the RNeasy kit and roughly 0.45 to 1 ug was reverse transcribed using random hexamers. The immunoSEQ multiplex PCR assay, which covers 54 Vbeta and 13 Jbeta segments, was used to amplify TCR beta CDR3 regions. PCR amplification bias was corrected by using a synthetic template baseline for primer optimization and computational correction. Concerning the study's data processing: Reads were assigned to V, D and J genes according to IMGT and analyzed in immunoSEQ Analyzer, with only productive sequences retained. Clonality was computed as one minus Shannon entropy normalized by log2 of the number of productive unique sequences. Public and private clones were assessed among the 100 most prevalent clones of each patient and control. A clone was defined as Susac-specific if it was absent from the healthy and MS cohorts, from some 980 published viral clones and from other ImmuneACCESS disease sequences. The public reads were quality trimmed at Q25 with fastp and then assembled into clones with MiXCR by TCRdb, keeping productive beta chains. Here each entry gathers all rows of one CDR3 protein and keeps the most common genes and DNA. The V and J calls shown here were made by TCRdb, not taken from the authors' results. Within this sample are roughly 170,000 distinct CDR3 sequences, with about 94% of them counted one time only. The ten most abundant clones make up roughly 0.1% of the sample.

Concerning this clonotype: There is no known antigen for this receptor. The input lacks base qualities; no much larger clone sits a single base away.

Peripheral blood CD8+ and CD4+ T cells from healthy donors, Susac syndrome patients and multiple sclerosis patients were profiled using high-throughput TCR beta sequencing. Treatment-naive patients with stable or active relapsing-remitting disease fulfilling revised McDonald criteria were used as multiple sclerosis controls. Bulk CD8+ and CD4+ T cells were purified by magnetic negative isolation, whereas CD8+ TEMRA cells were enriched by FACS. Blood was drawn into EDTA tubes, processed within 24 hours, and PBMCs were isolated by density gradient centrifugation. PBMCs destined for TCR sequencing were cryopreserved in liquid nitrogen and later thawed in a 37 °C water bath. The sorted or isolated CD4+, CD8+ and CD8+ TEMRA cells reached a purity of at least 90%. The clonotype comes from a human donor with multiple sclerosis. What was sequenced was CD4+ T cells from PBMCs.

The nucleotides are TGTGCCAGCAGTCCCCTGGGACTAGCCTCAACAGATACGCAGTATTTT. Translated, it reads CASSPLGLASTDTQYF. The chain is made from TRBV27 and TRBJ2-3; TRBD2 agrees with 9 junctional bases. CDR3 length: 16 amino acids, cysteine to phenylalanine. Only the CDR3 part of the read is kept: 48 bases, read in frame from the first base. After removal of 5 bases from V and 3 bases from J, the junction retains 9 bases not matched to a gene. According to the germline V gene (reference sequence), CDR1 reads MNHEY and CDR2 reads SMNVEV.